This T cell receptor (beta chain) emerged from a study of blood T cell repertoires in COVID-19. Looking at the study overall: Whether acute or convalescent, the COVID-19 samples came from the United States, Italy and Spain.

Cohort allocation depended upon clinical history that participants reported. Authors' analysis steps: From reference gene primer amplification, estimates of nucleated cell counts were derived. The assay was immunoSEQ multiplex PCR, and TCRdb's table has in-frame clones only and misses some. V, J and clone size derive from that table, while D and trimming were established from the DNA sequence. Among 250,000 to 300,000 clones listed, around 90% were seen once. CDR1 and CDR2 (germline): KGHDR, SFDVKD. This CDR3 is built from 14 residues. Trimming cost V 4 bases and J 5 bases, with 12 bases left between them.

The sample was PBMCs or T cells enriched from blood (not recorded which). The J gene is TRBJ2-3, the V gene TRBV24-1, with no clear D. The source is a woman aged 40 to 50 with acute COVID-19. CDR3 loop: CATSDTVQRDTQYF. The CDR3 DNA reads as TGTGCCACCAGTGACACCGTTCAGCGAGATACGCAGTATTTT.